The clone carrying this T cell receptor (beta chain) was recorded many times. Its antigen is undetermined. The data stem from a study of shared clonotypes between healthy human individuals. Each cell subset's genomic DNA was divided evenly among several immunoSEQ plates. Profiled with immunoSEQ multiplex PCR; TCRdb holds only in-frame clones, not every one. The sample includes 330,000 or so clones, around four fifths of them seen just once. V lost 4 bases and J lost 11; bases outside the gene matches: 6. The germline CDR1 and CDR2 sequences are SGDLS and YYNGEE. This CDR3 contains 13 residues. Study-wide results and limits: Several donors showed sharing of approximately 5% of naive CD4 clonotypes. Across subsets, estimated richness was generally greater for naive than for memory populations.

The source of this sequence is a man aged 25 to 45 in good health. Sequences were obtained from memory CD4+ T cells sorted from blood. Specified subset: CD45RA-negative fraction. V gene TRBV9 combines with J gene TRBJ1-4, with TRBD1 matching over 9 bases. CDR3 protein: CASSQGQGGKLFF. Written as DNA, the CDR3 is TGTGCCAGCAGCCAGGGACAGGGAGGGAAACTGTTTTTT.